This T cell receptor (beta chain) was identified during a study of radiotherapy plus CTLA-4 blockade in lung cancer. Produced via immunoSEQ multiplex PCR; TCRdb's table is partial and in-frame only. The data hold about 98,000 clones, with about 81% observed a single time. With 0 bases clipped from V and 0 bases from J, the junction kept 7 bases outside the gene matches. Germline values: CDR1 SGHDT, CDR2 YYEEEE. The CDR3 is 17 residues long. The chain links TRBV5-6 to TRBJ2-7; 9 bases match TRBD1. The sequence came from a human donor with non-small cell lung cancer who had a partial response to radiotherapy plus ipilimumab. The material sequenced was peripheral blood, taken from a patient treated with radiotherapy plus ipilimumab. The CDR3 loop is CASSLVSGQGYSYEQYF. CDR3 DNA sequence: TGTGCCAGCAGCTTGGTCTCGGGACAGGGTTACTCCTACGAGCAGTACTTC.